The 14 T cell receptor beta chains in this list originate from one sample, sequenced in a study of CD4 T cell repertoires in COVID-19. Data came from immunoSEQ multiplex PCR; TCRdb stores just in-frame clones and leaves some out. The table has fewer than 25,000 clones, over 90% seen once. These memory T cells were uncultured and sequenced directly after ex vivo isolation. The source material was circulating follicular helper CD4+ T cells (cTfh) from blood, sampled before the COVID-19 pandemic. The receptors shown here come from a human donor who had COVID-19.

The CDR3 is CASGRGRAGETQYF. CDR3 coding DNA: TGCGCCAGCGGGCGCGGGAGGGCGGGTGAGACCCAGTACTTC. The genes are TRBV5-1 and TRBJ2-5, with TRBD2 identical over 9 bases. The CDR3 runs to 14 residues. V dropped 7 bases and J dropped 5; count of bases not matched to a gene: 9. Germline assignment: CDR1 SGHRS and CDR2 YFSETQ.

The chain recombines TRBV5-5 with TRBJ1-1; 10 nucleotides agree with TRBD1. Germline lookup yields CDR1 SGHKS and CDR2 YYEKEE (reference sequence). This CDR3 spans 16 amino acids. The ends lost 0 bases at V and 3 bases at J; junction bases unmatched: 5. The CDR3 bases are TGTGCCAGCAGCTTGGCCGGGACAGGGGCTTACACTGAAGCTTTCTTT. This translates into CASSLAGTGAYTEAFF.

This chain uses TRBV19 with TRBJ2-1; D unresolved. The germline V gene has CDR1 LNHDA and CDR2 SQIVND (reference sequence). With 4 bases removed from V and 7 bases from J, the gap between germline ends came to 17 bases. The CDR3 covers 15 residues. The CDR3 sequence is CASSTLPVFTNEQFF. The CDR3 bases are TGTGCCAGTAGTACCCTCCCCGTGTTTACAAATGAGCAGTTCTTC.

This rearrangement joins TRBV19 to TRBJ1-5; 9 bases line up with TRBD1. The germline gives CDR1 LNHDA, CDR2 SQIVND (reference sequence). Germline trimming cut 4 bases from V and 2 bases from J; bases unmatched to any gene: 6. The CDR3 has 16 amino acids. CDR3 DNA sequence: TGTGCCAGTAGTAAGGACAGGGGAAGGGGCAATCAGCCCCAGCATTTT. Translating gives CASSKDRGRGNQPQHF.

The rearrangement joins TRBV11-3 to TRBJ2-1; TRBD2 matches 7 bases. CDR1 is SGHNT and CDR2 is YENEEA in the germline V gene. The ends lost 6 bases at V and 9 bases at J; junction bases unmatched: 8. The CDR3 contains 13 residues. This chain's CDR3 is CASSITSDSEQFF. CDR3 nucleotide sequence: TGTGCCAGCAGTATAACTAGCGACAGTGAGCAGTTCTTC. Full variable domain (outside the CDR3, taken from reference TRBV11-3 and TRBJ2-1): EAGVVQSPRYKIIEKKQPVAFWCNPISGHNTLYWYLQNLGQGPELLIRYENEEAVDDSQLPKDRFSAERLKGVDSTLKIQPAELGDSAVYLCASSITSDSEQFFGPGTRLTVL.

A single count supports this clone. This chain uses TRBV30 with TRBJ2-1, with D perhaps TRBD1 (6 bases). Trimming shortened V by 5 bases and J by 2 bases, and 16 bases separated the two germline ends. This CDR3 comprises 15 residues. Germline V gene sequence: CDR1 GTSNPN, CDR2 SVGIG (reference sequence). In DNA, the CDR3 is TGTGCCTGGTCTCCCGGGACACATCCCTACAATGAGCAGTTCTTC. Residues: CAWSPGTHPYNEQFF.

This sequence joins TRBV10-3 and TRBJ2-3; 11 bases are a match to TRBD2. The V and J ends lost 6 bases and 1 base, in that order; junction bases with no gene match: 3. The CDR3 loop spans 15 amino acids. In germline, CDR1 is ENHRY, CDR2 SYGVKD. CDR3 DNA sequence: TGTGCCATCAGGGGGACTAGCGGTCGCACAGATACGCAGTATTTT. It translates to CAIRGTSGRTDTQYF.

The rearrangement joins TRBV5-4 to TRBJ2-7; tentative D call: TRBD1 (6 bases). Germline loops: CDR1 SGHNT, CDR2 YYREEE (reference sequence). The germline V and J ends were trimmed by 4 bases and 5 bases, with 22 bases remaining between them. CDR3 length: 16 residues. CDR3 nucleotides: TGTGCCAGCAGCATGTCCTCAGGGGTCCCAGTGAACGAGCAGTACTTC. Amino acid sequence: CASSMSSGVPVNEQYF.

The chain combines TRBV19 with TRBJ1-2; a weak D match, TRBD1 (5 bases). The ends were cut back, 5 bases at V and 4 bases at J, with 11 bases in the middle. In germline, CDR1 is LNHDA, CDR2 SQIVND (reference sequence). The CDR3 totals 13 residues. CDR3 amino acids: CASSEGVSYGYTF. In DNA, the CDR3 is TGTGCCAGTAGTGAAGGGGTCTCCTATGGCTACACCTTC.

The chain has TRBV6-1 and TRBJ2-4, with D maybe TRBD2 (5 bases). Germline V gives CDR1 MNHNS, CDR2 SASEGT. CDR3 size: 17 residues. The V end was cut by 1 base, the J end by 0 bases, with 13 bases between. This chain's CDR3 is CASSEEWTSLAKNIQYF. DNA of the CDR3: TGTGCCAGCAGTGAAGAGTGGACTTCACTAGCCAAAAACATTCAGTACTTC.

The gene calls are TRBV10-3 and TRBJ2-3; D possibly corresponds to TRBD2 (6 bases). The CDR3 has 16 residues. Germline V gene data show CDR1 as ENHRY and CDR2 as SYGVKD. With 8 bases removed from V and 1 base from J, the gap between germline ends came to 19 bases. In nucleotides, the CDR3 is TGTGCCATCCGCGTTGGCGGGATGGACCGCACAGATACGCAGTATTTT. Translation gives CAIRVGGMDRTDTQYF.

The V gene is TRBV10-3, the J gene TRBJ1-6, with 11 bases fitting TRBD1. V lost 3 bases and J lost 1; bases outside the gene matches: 8. Germline CDR1 ENHRY, CDR2 SYGVKD. This CDR3 contains 19 residues. CDR3: CAISENWDRGISYNSPLHF. CDR3 DNA: TGTGCCATCAGTGAAAATTGGGACAGGGGGATATCCTATAATTCACCCCTCCACTTT.

This chain connects TRBV2 to TRBJ1-5; 10 positions agree with TRBD1. This CDR3 has 16 amino acids. The junction had 4 bases not matched to a gene; V was cut back by 4 bases and J by 1 base. Germline assignment: CDR1 SNHLY and CDR2 FYNNEI. CDR3 in amino acids: CASSGTGGLSNQPQHF. The DNA for the CDR3 is TGTGCCAGCAGTGGGACAGGGGGATTGAGCAATCAGCCCCAGCATTTT.

The chain combines TRBV6-6 with TRBJ1-5, with D unclear. This CDR3 has 15 residues. CDR1 and CDR2 from the germline V gene are MNHNY and SVGAGI (reference sequence). The germline V and J ends were trimmed by 6 bases and 0 bases, with 12 bases remaining between them. CDR3 residues: CASSPGGYSNQPQHF. As DNA, the CDR3 is TGTGCCAGCAGCCCGGGAGGATATAGCAATCAGCCCCAGCATTTT.